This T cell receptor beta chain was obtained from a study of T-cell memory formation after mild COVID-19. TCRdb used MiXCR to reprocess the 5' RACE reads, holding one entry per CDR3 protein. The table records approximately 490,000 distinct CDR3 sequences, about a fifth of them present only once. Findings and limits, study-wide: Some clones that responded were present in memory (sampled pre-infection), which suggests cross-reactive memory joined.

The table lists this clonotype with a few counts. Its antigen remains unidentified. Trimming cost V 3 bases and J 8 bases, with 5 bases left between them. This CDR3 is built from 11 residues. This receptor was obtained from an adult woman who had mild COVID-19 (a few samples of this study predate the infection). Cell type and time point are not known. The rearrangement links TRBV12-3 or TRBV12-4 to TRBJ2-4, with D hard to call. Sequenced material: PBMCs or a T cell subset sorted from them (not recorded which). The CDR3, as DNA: TGTGCCAGCAGTTTGGCGGACATTCAGTACTTC. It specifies CASSLADIQYF.